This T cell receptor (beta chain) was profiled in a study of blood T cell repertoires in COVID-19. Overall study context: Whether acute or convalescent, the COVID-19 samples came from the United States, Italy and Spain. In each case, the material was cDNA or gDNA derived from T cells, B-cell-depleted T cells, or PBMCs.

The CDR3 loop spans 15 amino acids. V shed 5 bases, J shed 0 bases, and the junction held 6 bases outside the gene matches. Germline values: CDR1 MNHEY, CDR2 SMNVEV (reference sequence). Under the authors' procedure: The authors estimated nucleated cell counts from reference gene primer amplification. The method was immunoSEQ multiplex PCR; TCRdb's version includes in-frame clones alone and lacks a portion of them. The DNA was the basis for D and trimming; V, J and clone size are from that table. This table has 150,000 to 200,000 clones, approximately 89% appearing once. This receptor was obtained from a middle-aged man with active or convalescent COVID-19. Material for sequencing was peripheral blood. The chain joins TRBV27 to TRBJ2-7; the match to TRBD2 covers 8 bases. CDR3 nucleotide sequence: TGTGCCAGCAGTCCCCTAGCGGGCCACTCCTACGAGCAGTACTTC. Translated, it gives CASSPLAGHSYEQYF.